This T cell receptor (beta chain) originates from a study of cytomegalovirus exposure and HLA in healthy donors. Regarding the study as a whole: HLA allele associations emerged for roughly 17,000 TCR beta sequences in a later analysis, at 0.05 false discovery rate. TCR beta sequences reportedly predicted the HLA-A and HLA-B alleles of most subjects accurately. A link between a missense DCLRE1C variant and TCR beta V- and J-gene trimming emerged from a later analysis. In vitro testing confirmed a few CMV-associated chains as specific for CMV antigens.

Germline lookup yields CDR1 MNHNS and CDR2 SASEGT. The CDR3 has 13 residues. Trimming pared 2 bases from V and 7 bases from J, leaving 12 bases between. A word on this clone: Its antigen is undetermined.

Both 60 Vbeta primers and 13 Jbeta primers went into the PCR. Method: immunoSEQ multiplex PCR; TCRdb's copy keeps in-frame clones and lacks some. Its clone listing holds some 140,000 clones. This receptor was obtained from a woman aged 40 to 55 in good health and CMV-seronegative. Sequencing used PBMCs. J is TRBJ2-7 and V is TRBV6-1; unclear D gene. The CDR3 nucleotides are TGTGCCAGCAGTGAAACAGCTCGACGGGAGCAGTACTTC. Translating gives CASSETARREQYF.